Each of the 24 T cell receptor beta chains below was sequenced from the same sample in a study of human T cells and chemical hapten exposure (dated by TCRdb to the early 2020s). Libraries were made using RACE. Sequencing was carried out with a NextSeq 500. TCRdb passed the public sequencing reads through fastp at Q25 and MiXCR, retaining productive beta sequences. Every distinct CDR3 protein forms one entry, paired with its most common genes and DNA. The sample table holds around 380,000 distinct CDR3 sequences, of which around 5.5% were seen once. The ten top clones hold 7% to 10% of the sample. In the paper's terms, the time point label means: pre-sensitization, week 0. This specimen's treatment or condition label, interpreted: therapeutic diphenylcyclopropenone sensitization with weekly scalp DPC. Here the sequenced sample was whole blood, taken in connection with sensitization to the hapten diphenylcyclopropenone (DPC). The receptors shown here come from a young woman with alopecia areata. Some clones in this sample may be carry-over from other donors' samples.

The chain combines TRBV7-2 with TRBJ1-2; D is unresolved. Germline V CDR1 and CDR2: SGHTA, FQGNSA. The CDR3 is 15 amino acids. Trimming took 1 base from V and 5 from J, leaving 14 bases between them. CDR3 amino acids: CASSLGAGSQYGYTF. The CDR3 DNA sequence: TGTGCCAGCAGCTTAGGGGCGGGGTCTCAATATGGCTACACCTTC. The full variable domain, with the rest looked up from reference TRBV7-2 and TRBJ1-2, is GAGVSQSPSNKVTEKGKDVELRCDPISGHTALYWYRQSLGQGLEFLIYFQGNSAPDKSGLPSDRFSAERTGGSVSTLTIQRTQQEDSAVYLCASSLGAGSQYGYTFGSGTRLTVV.

The CDR3 sequence is CASSGLAYTDTQYF. For the CDR3, the DNA is TGTGCCAGCAGTGGACTAGCCTACACAGATACGCAGTATTTT. The chain combines TRBV7-8 with TRBJ2-3; 8 bases align to TRBD2. J gave up 2 bases and V 6 bases, and 4 bases lay outside the gene matches. The germline gives CDR1 SGHVS, CDR2 FQNEAQ. The CDR3 length is 14 residues. Full variable domain (outside the CDR3, taken from reference TRBV7-8 and TRBJ2-3): GAGVSQSPRYKVAKRGQDVALRCDPISGHVSLFWYQQALGQGPEFLTYFQNEAQLDKSGLPSDRFFAERPEGSVSTLKIQRTQQEDSAVYLCASSGLAYTDTQYFGPGTRLTVL.

This clonotype was seen a handful of times. The V call is TRBV3-1, the J call TRBJ2-3; weak D call: TRBD2 (6 bases). The CDR3 contains 17 residues. Germline CDR1 LGHDT, CDR2 YNNKEL (reference sequence). V was cut by 1 base and J by 1 base, with 15 bases left in between. The CDR3 DNA sequence: TGTGCCAGCAGCCAAGCGCTCGGACTACTCGGCACAGATACGCAGTATTTT. Translated, it gives CASSQALGLLGTDTQYF.

The CDR3 loop is CSAPLAGGPGEQYF. The CDR3 region has the DNA TGCAGTGCTCCCCTAGCGGGGGGGCCAGGCGAGCAGTACTTC. The chain carries TRBV20-1 and TRBJ2-7; TRBD2 aligns across 12 bases. Germline CDR1 is DFQATT and CDR2 is SNEGSKA (reference sequence). J was trimmed by 6 bases and V by 5 bases; bases with no gene match: 8. This CDR3 is 14 amino acids long.

The chain carries TRBV6-5 and TRBJ2-7; D not resolved. Trimming pared 6 bases from V and 7 bases from J, leaving 19 bases between. Germline CDR1 and CDR2: MNHEY and SVGAGI. CDR3 length: 14 amino acids. The CDR3 here is CASSSADNREEQYF. CDR3 sequence (DNA): TGTGCCAGCAGCTCCGCTGACAATAGGGAAGAGCAGTACTTC.

This rearrangement joins TRBV2 to TRBJ2-5, with 7 bases that match TRBD2. Germline CDR1 is SNHLY and CDR2 is FYNNEI. This CDR3 contains 12 residues. V gave up 6 bases and J gave up 5 bases; unmatched junction bases: 3. CDR3 loop: CASRDGGETQYF. The CDR3 DNA is TGTGCCAGCAGGGACGGGGGGGAGACCCAGTACTTC.

This clonotype was detected ten times or more. The chain joins TRBV7-2 to TRBJ1-1, with TRBD1 matching over 8 bases. From germline, CDR1 is SGHTA and CDR2 FQGNSA. The J segment lost 0 bases and the V segment lost 5 bases, leaving 5 bases of the junction unmatched. This CDR3 has 15 amino acids. The CDR3 region has the DNA TGTGCCAGCAGCCGGGACAGGATAATGAACACTGAAGCTTTCTTT. Translation: CASSRDRIMNTEAFF.

This clonotype has a handful of counts. The CDR3, as DNA: TGTGCCAGCAGCGTAGAACAGCTCGGGGATACGCAGTATTTT. Encoded protein: CASSVEQLGDTQYF. This rearrangement joins TRBV9 to TRBJ2-3; D is undetermined. Germline V gives CDR1 SGDLS, CDR2 YYNGEE. Trimming stripped 0 bases from V and 6 bases from J, with 11 bases between. The CDR3 length is 14 residues.

This clonotype turned up a few times. The chain couples TRBV3-1 to TRBJ2-3; TRBD1 might be the D (6 bases). Per germline, CDR1 LGHDT and CDR2 YNNKEL (reference sequence). V was cut by 4 bases and J by 3 bases, with 14 bases left in between. This CDR3 spans 15 amino acids. DNA of the CDR3: TGTGCCAGCAGCCCCTTTGCAGGGGCGACAGATACGCAGTATTTT. Protein sequence: CASSPFAGATDTQYF.

This clonotype has a handful of counts. The V gene is TRBV7-9, the J gene TRBJ1-1, with TRBD1 identical over 8 bases. Germline V gene data show CDR1 as SEHNR and CDR2 as FQNEAQ (reference sequence). After removal of 5 bases from V and 7 bases from J, the junction contained 3 bases not matched to a gene. This CDR3 has 12 residues. DNA for the CDR3: TGTGCCAGCAGCGTACAGGGGGTTGAAGCTTTCTTT. Its protein product is CASSVQGVEAFF.

This clonotype was found many times. The V and J genes are TRBV6-2 or TRBV6-3 and TRBJ1-6; D unresolved. Looked up from germline, CDR1 is MNHEY and CDR2 is SVGEGT. This CDR3 has 12 residues. V was clipped by 2 bases and J by 9 bases, with 5 bases between them. CDR3 DNA: TGTGCCAGCAGTTACGATCCTTCACCCCTCCACTTT. This codes for CASSYDPSPLHF.

This clonotype was seen many times. J is TRBJ2-1 and V is TRBV11-2; possible D gene TRBD2, 5 bases. Germline V lookup: CDR1 SGHAT, CDR2 FQNNGV. The CDR3 totals 13 residues. The V and J ends lost 7 bases and 7 bases respectively, with 14 bases between them. CDR3 bases: TGTGCCAGCACCCCTAGCCTATGGAATGAGCAGTTCTTC. Its translation is CASTPSLWNEQFF. The variable domain in full, with the rest retrieved from reference TRBV11-2 and TRBJ2-1, is EAGVAQSPRYKIIEKRQSVAFWCNPISGHATLYWYQQILGQGPKLLIQFQNNGVVDDSQLPKDRFSAERLKGVDSTLKIQPAKLEDSAVYLCASTPSLWNEQFFGPGTRLTVL.

This clonotype was recorded many times. A junction end diverges from the germline sequence, so it may reflect a read error. The J gene is TRBJ1-1, the V gene TRBV7-9; D remains ambiguous. CDR3 size: 11 residues. The germline CDR1 and CDR2 sequences are SEHNR and FQNEAQ (reference sequence). In DNA form, the CDR3 reads TGTGCCAGCAGTTTAGACACTGAAGCTTTCTTT. This translates into CASSLDTEAFF.

V is TRBV4-3 and J is TRBJ2-6; D gene uncertain. V lost 1 base and J 0 bases, leaving 13 bases between the germline ends. Germline V gene sequence: CDR1 LGHNA, CDR2 YSLEER. There are 18 residues in the CDR3. The chain's CDR3 is CASSQGYFRDSGANVLTF. CDR3 coding DNA: TGCGCCAGCAGCCAAGGGTACTTTAGGGACTCTGGGGCCAACGTCCTGACTTTC.

This clonotype was recorded at least ten times. The chain uses TRBV12-3 or TRBV12-4 and TRBJ1-3; a possible D gene is TRBD1 (6 bases). V lost 10 bases, J lost 4 bases, and 20 bases lay in between. There are 15 residues in the CDR3. CDR3 bases: TGTGCCACCACGGAGGGGGTTCTAGCCGGAAACACCATATATTTT. Protein sequence: CATTEGVLAGNTIYF.

This clonotype came up many times. The chain is built from TRBV23-1 and TRBJ2-4; 7 bases are a match to TRBD1. TRBV23-1 is placed among ORFs of uncertain function. V lost 4 bases to trimming and J lost 8 bases; unmatched junction nucleotides: 8. CDR3 length equals 14 residues. This CDR3 is CASSRYTGEDIQYF. The CDR3 DNA reads as TGCGCCAGCAGTCGGTACACAGGGGAAGACATTCAGTACTTC.

This clonotype was seen at least ten times. The V and J genes are TRBV7-8 and TRBJ1-5; weak D call: TRBD1 (5 bases). Trimming shortened V by 2 bases and J by 2 bases, and 10 bases separated the two germline ends. The CDR3 is made up of 15 amino acids. Germline lookup yields CDR1 SGHVS and CDR2 FQNEAQ. CDR3 nucleotides: TGTGCCAGCAGCTTACCGCAGGGACGCAATCAGCCCCAGCATTTT. Translating it yields CASSLPQGRNQPQHF.

The V and J genes are TRBV5-6 and TRBJ2-7; perhaps D is TRBD1 or TRBD2 (5 bases each). Germline V gene data show CDR1 as SGHDT and CDR2 as YYEEEE. This CDR3 contains 15 residues. The V and J ends lost 4 bases and 3 bases respectively, with 17 bases between them. The CDR3 loop reads CASSRGTTRNYEQYF. CDR3 DNA: TGTGCCAGCAGCAGAGGGACCACTCGAAACTACGAGCAGTACTTC.

This clonotype was found a few times. At one of its ends the junction is not consistent with the germline gene, which may arise from a read error. The chain combines TRBV5-4 with TRBJ2-1; 7 bases align to TRBD1. Per germline, CDR1 SGHNT and CDR2 YYREEE (reference sequence). There are 13 residues in the CDR3. In DNA form, the CDR3 reads TGTGCCAGCAGCTTTACAGGGGAATCTGCCCTCGGATTC. Translated, it gives CASSFTGESALGF.

This clonotype was found a few times. The chain couples TRBV5-1 to TRBJ2-7, with TRBD1 matching over 7 bases. V dropped 4 bases and J dropped 6; count of bases not matched to a gene: 13. The CDR3 runs 15 residues. Germline V lookup: CDR1 SGHRS, CDR2 YFSETQ. The CDR3, as DNA: TGCGCCAGCAGCCCTGAACAGGGGCAGTCGGGCGAGCAGTACTTC. The encoded protein is CASSPEQGQSGEQYF. The full variable domain, rest sourced from reference TRBV5-1 and TRBJ2-7, is KAGVTQTPRYLIKTRGQQVTLSCSPISGHRSVSWYQQTPGQGLQFLFEYFSETQRNKGNFPGRFSGRQFSNSRSEMNVSTLELGDSALYLCASSPEQGQSGEQYFGPGTRLTVT.

This clonotype was detected a few times. This chain uses TRBV2 with TRBJ1-4; 7 nucleotides match TRBD1. V dropped 0 bases and J dropped 8; count of bases not matched to a gene: 9. From germline, CDR1 is SNHLY and CDR2 FYNNEI. This CDR3 spans 16 amino acids. Written as DNA, the CDR3 is TGTGCCAGCAGTGAAGCTTTCGACAGGGTCTCCGAAAAACTGTTTTTT. Amino acid sequence: CASSEAFDRVSEKLFF. Complete variable domain (other parts from reference TRBV2 and TRBJ1-4): EPEVTQTPSHQVTQMGQEVILRCVPISNHLYFYWYRQILGQKVEFLVSFYNNEISEKSEIFDDQFSVERPDGSNFTLKIRSTKLEDSAMYFCASSEAFDRVSEKLFFGSGTQLSVL.

A few counts support this clonotype. V is TRBV9 and J is TRBJ2-1, with 11 nucleotides matching TRBD2. V was clipped by 4 bases and J by 6 bases; unmatched bases: 9. In germline, CDR1 is SGDLS, CDR2 YYNGEE. The CDR3 has 16 amino acids. In nucleotides, the CDR3 is TGTGCCAGCAGCCCCACCGGGACTAGCGGTATCAATGAGCAGTTCTTC. Encoded protein: CASSPTGTSGINEQFF.

This clonotype was seen many times. The rearrangement joins TRBV10-3 to TRBJ1-2; a weak D match, TRBD1 (5 bases). Germline loops: CDR1 ENHRY, CDR2 SYGVKD. The CDR3 totals 14 residues. V lost 10 bases and J lost 3, with 18 bases in between. CDR3 sequence (DNA): TGTGCCAACAGCCTAAGGGGATCCTACTATGGCTACACCTTC. This gives the protein CANSLRGSYYGYTF.

This clonotype was counted a few times. The chain is built from TRBV12-3 or TRBV12-4 and TRBJ1-5; D gene ambiguous. V lost 7 bases and J 7 bases, leaving 14 bases between the germline ends. The CDR3 covers 13 residues. The CDR3 loop is CASTPQINQPQHF. The CDR3 DNA reads as TGTGCCAGCACCCCCCAAATTAACCAGCCCCAGCATTTT.